Below, 24 T cell receptor beta chains from the same sample are listed, as sequenced in a study of T-cell reconstitution after alpha-beta-depleted transplantation in children. Preparation of the TCRbeta library used unique molecular identifiers. TCRdb used MiXCR to reprocess the PCR reads, holding one entry per CDR3 protein. The table lists some 240,000 distinct CDR3 sequences, 12% of them singletons. Material: PBMCs from the stem cell graft donor, obtained from the stem cell graft. Every receptor here comes from a human donor who donated a stem cell graft to a child with acute lymphoblastic leukemia.

Details on this clonotype: A junction boundary mismatches the germline segment, possibly from a read error. The chain has TRBV7-9 and TRBJ1-1; D is possibly TRBD1 (6 bases). The CDR3 has 16 residues. Germline-derived CDR1 and CDR2 are SEHNR and FQNEAQ (reference sequence). CDR3 in amino acids: CATSAHQGPPNTEAFF. CDR3 nucleotide sequence: TGTGCCACCAGCGCGCACCAGGGGCCACCGAACACTGAAGCTTTCTTT.

This clonotype occurred many times. The chain uses TRBV7-8 and TRBJ2-2; 7 bases fit TRBD2. CDR3 size: 14 residues. With V trimmed by 5 bases and J by 5 bases, 5 bases remained unmatched. Looked up from germline, CDR1 is SGHVS and CDR2 is FQNEAQ. CDR3 in DNA: TGTGCCAGCAGCCTCTCAGCGGGGACCGGGGAGCTGTTTTTT. Residues: CASSLSAGTGELFF.

In its sample, this clonotype was seen many times. The chain carries TRBV19 and TRBJ2-1, with D maybe TRBD2 (6 bases). Germline V CDR1 and CDR2: LNHDA, SQIVND (reference sequence). Trimming took 7 bases from V and 2 from J, leaving 18 bases between them. The CDR3 totals 16 residues. CDR3 amino acids: CASTALGSGTYNEQFF. The CDR3, as DNA: TGTGCCAGTACCGCGTTAGGTAGCGGCACCTACAATGAGCAGTTCTTC.

This rearrangement joins TRBV20-1 to TRBJ2-2; D perhaps matches TRBD1 (5 bases). Looked up from germline, CDR1 is DFQATT and CDR2 is SNEGSKA (reference sequence). The ends were cut back, 4 bases at V and 3 bases at J, with 12 bases in the middle. This CDR3 has 14 residues. CDR3 in DNA: TGCAGTGCTACAGGGAAAGGGGACACCGGGGAGCTGTTTTTT. This translates into CSATGKGDTGELFF.

In its sample, this clonotype was seen many times. This rearrangement joins TRBV20-1 to TRBJ2-7; 7 positions agree with TRBD2. Germline CDR1 DFQATT, CDR2 SNEGSKA (reference sequence). CDR3 length: 16 amino acids. The ends lost 3 bases at V and 0 bases at J; junction bases unmatched: 11. CDR3: CSASEGLGGYSYEQYF. DNA for the CDR3: TGCAGTGCTAGTGAGGGCCTGGGAGGGTACTCCTACGAGCAGTACTTC.

This clonotype was recorded at least ten times. The chain carries TRBV3-1 and TRBJ1-2; no clear D gene. Germline V gene sequence: CDR1 LGHDT, CDR2 YNNKEL (reference sequence). The CDR3 is 13 residues long. Trimming took 4 bases from V and 4 from J, leaving 10 bases between them. In DNA form, the CDR3 reads TGTGCCAGCAGCCTCGGGGAAACCTATGGCTACACCTTC. Translated, it gives CASSLGETYGYTF.

This chain connects TRBV6-1 to TRBJ2-2; D remains ambiguous. CDR1 is MNHNS and CDR2 is SASEGT in the germline V gene. The CDR3 is made up of 14 amino acids. Trimming stripped 5 bases from V and 2 bases from J, with 9 bases between. The CDR3 region has the DNA TGTGCCAGCAGTTCGGACGGCAACACCGGGGAGCTGTTTTTT. This translates into CASSSDGNTGELFF.

This clonotype was recorded at least ten times. The CDR3 sequence: CASSPSSSEQYF. The CDR3 coding sequence is TGTGCCAGCAGCCCCTCTTCCAGTGAGCAGTACTTC. This rearrangement joins TRBV7-2 to TRBJ2-7; D call uncertain. The CDR3 sequence is 12 residues long. The germline V gene encodes CDR1 SGHTA and CDR2 FQGNSA. V lost 5 bases and J 7 bases, leaving 12 bases between the germline ends. Based on the CDR3 plus reference TRBV7-2 and TRBJ2-7, the full variable domain is GAGVSQSPSNKVTEKGKDVELRCDPISGHTALYWYRQSLGQGLEFLIYFQGNSAPDKSGLPSDRFSAERTGGSVSTLTIQRTQQEDSAVYLCASSPSSSEQYFGPGTRLTVT.

V is TRBV29-1 and J is TRBJ1-1; no clear D. CDR1 is SQVTM, CDR2 ANQGSEA, per germline. V lost 7 bases and J 0 bases, leaving 12 bases between the germline ends. CDR3 length: 13 amino acids. DNA of the CDR3: TGCAGCGCATCAGGTAATTTGAACACTGAAGCTTTCTTT. Amino acids: CSASGNLNTEAFF.

This clonotype has only a few counts. The rearrangement links TRBV6-1 to TRBJ1-2; tentative D call: TRBD1 (5 bases). Germline CDR1 reads MNHNS; CDR2 reads SASEGT. There are 13 residues in the CDR3. V dropped 5 bases and J dropped 3 bases, with 10 bases sitting between them. The CDR3, as DNA: TGTGCCAGCAGTCGGGGCAGGGACTATGGCTACACCTTC. Its translation: CASSRGRDYGYTF.

A word on this clonotype: A much larger clone lies one base from this, so it may be a read error. The rearrangement uses TRBV7-9 and TRBJ1-2; TRBD1 matches 8 bases. Germline CDR1 and CDR2: SEHNR and FQNEAQ (reference sequence). There are 12 residues in the CDR3. V was pared by 5 bases and J by 13 bases, with 9 bases of the junction left unmatched. CDR3 loop: CASSPGTGYFTF. CDR3 nucleotides: TGTGCCAGCAGCCCCGGGACAGGCTACTTCACCTTC.

The rearrangement joins TRBV30 to TRBJ1-4; no clear D gene. With 4 bases removed from V and 7 bases from J, the gap between germline ends came to 16 bases. The CDR3 contains 14 residues. Per germline, CDR1 GTSNPN and CDR2 SVGIG (reference sequence). CDR3 bases: TGTGCCTGGAAAGGTGCTCGGGTTGGTGAAAAACTGTTTTTT. It translates to CAWKGARVGEKLFF.

Comment on this clonotype: A much bigger clone sits one base away, suggesting this may be a read error. The gene calls are TRBV9 and TRBJ2-7, with D possibly matching TRBD2 (6 bases). In germline, CDR1 is SGDLS, CDR2 YYNGEE. The CDR3 is made up of 15 amino acids. With 0 bases removed from V and 3 bases from J, the gap between germline ends came to 13 bases. The CDR3 spells CASSVEGRGGYEQYF. The CDR3 nucleotides read TGTGCCAGCAGCGTAGAGGGGCGGGGAGGCTACGAGCAGTACTTC.

This clonotype was recorded a few times. This sequence joins TRBV4-2 and TRBJ2-2; D is ambiguous. This CDR3 spans 15 amino acids. Germline CDR1 reads LGHNA; CDR2 reads YNFKEQ. The V end lost 5 bases, the J end lost 6 bases, and 16 bases lay between the germline ends. As DNA, the CDR3 is TGTGCCAGCAGCAAGGAAGGCCAGATGGCCGGGGAGCTGTTTTTT. Protein sequence: CASSKEGQMAGELFF.

This clonotype was recorded at least ten times. V gene TRBV3-1 combines with J gene TRBJ1-4; a weak D match, TRBD1 (5 bases). CDR3 length: 14 amino acids. Trimming took 4 bases from V and 7 from J, leaving 13 bases between them. Germline V lookup: CDR1 LGHDT, CDR2 YNNKEL (reference sequence). For the CDR3, the DNA is TGTGCCAGCAGCCCCACCCGGGGGGTTGAAAAACTGTTTTTT. Protein sequence: CASSPTRGVEKLFF.

This clonotype was seen a few times. The rearrangement links TRBV28 to TRBJ2-2; D is perhaps TRBD2 (5 bases). The length of the CDR3 is 16 residues. The V gene's germline CDR1 is MDHEN and CDR2 SYDVKM. Trimming stripped 3 bases from V and 1 base from J, with 12 bases between. CDR3 coding DNA: TGTGCCAGCAGTTTTCCCCGCGGGCAGAACACCGGGGAGCTGTTTTTT. This translates into CASSFPRGQNTGELFF.

The genes are TRBV20-1 and TRBJ2-3; 9 bases map to TRBD2. This CDR3 comprises 16 residues. Germline V gene sequence: CDR1 DFQATT, CDR2 SNEGSKA (reference sequence). Germline trimming cut 3 bases from V and 1 base from J; bases unmatched to any gene: 8. CDR3 in amino acids: CSARNIAGEGTDTQYF. The CDR3 nucleotides are TGCAGTGCTAGGAATATAGCGGGAGAAGGCACAGATACGCAGTATTTT.

In its sample, this clonotype was seen many times. The chain has TRBV7-9 and TRBJ2-5; D is perhaps TRBD2 (7 bases). This CDR3 region has 13 residues. CDR1 and CDR2 from the germline V gene are SEHNR and FQNEAQ (reference sequence). Trimming removed 8 bases from V and 0 bases from J, with 10 bases in between. Here the CDR3 DNA reads TGTGCCAGCCTCGGGGGGCACCAAGAGACCCAGTACTTC. Protein: CASLGGHQETQYF.

The chain employs TRBV4-3 and TRBJ2-7; D uncertain. The germline V and J ends were trimmed by 1 base and 6 bases, with 10 bases remaining between them. Germline loops: CDR1 LGHNA, CDR2 YSLEER. This CDR3 contains 13 residues. CDR3 protein: CASSQGLGLEQYF. CDR3 DNA sequence: TGCGCCAGCAGCCAAGGACTGGGCCTCGAGCAGTACTTC.

This clonotype has a count of ten or more. The chain combines TRBV5-1 with TRBJ1-2; 11 bases match TRBD1. The V segment lost 4 bases and the J segment 0 bases; nucleotides outside the gene matches: 8. The CDR3 is 17 amino acids. Germline lookup yields CDR1 SGHRS and CDR2 YFSETQ. This CDR3 reads CASSLRTGGEANYGYTF. The CDR3 DNA sequence: TGCGCCAGCAGCCTGAGGACAGGGGGCGAAGCTAACTATGGCTACACCTTC. Full variable domain (missing parts from reference TRBV5-1 and TRBJ1-2): KAGVTQTPRYLIKTRGQQVTLSCSPISGHRSVSWYQQTPGQGLQFLFEYFSETQRNKGNFPGRFSGRQFSNSRSEMNVSTLELGDSALYLCASSLRTGGEANYGYTFGSGTRLTVV.

Of note for this clonotype: A much bigger clone sits one base away, suggesting this may be a read error. Likely a read error: the CDR3 ends without its conserved phenylalanine or tryptophan. This rearrangement joins TRBV4-2 to TRBJ2-3; no firm D call. In germline, CDR1 is LGHNA, CDR2 YNFKEQ. The germline V and J ends were trimmed by 0 bases and 6 bases, with 4 bases remaining between them. CDR3 length equals 12 residues. Written as DNA, the CDR3 is TGTGCCAGCAGCCAAGAGTGGGATACGCAGTATTTA. Amino acids: CASSQEWDTQYL.

This clonotype has at least ten counts. This chain connects TRBV19 to TRBJ1-6; 8 nucleotides align to TRBD1. With 2 bases clipped from V and 15 bases from J, the junction kept 12 bases outside the gene matches. This CDR3 is 15 amino acids long. Germline V gives CDR1 LNHDA, CDR2 SQIVND (reference sequence). Here the CDR3 DNA reads TGTGCCAGTAGTATATCAAGACAGGGGAAACGGCTCCTCCACTTT. Its protein product is CASSISRQGKRLLHF.

This clonotype was seen at least ten times. The rearrangement uses TRBV30 and TRBJ2-2; D is uncertain. There are 13 residues in the CDR3. Germline-derived CDR1 and CDR2 are GTSNPN and SVGIG (reference sequence). V lost 5 bases, J lost 7 bases, and 14 bases lay in between. The CDR3 reads CAWGVLEFGELFF. CDR3 nucleotides: TGTGCCTGGGGGGTGCTAGAGTTCGGGGAGCTGTTTTTT. The entire variable domain, with the rest obtained from reference TRBV30 and TRBJ2-2, is as follows: SQTIHQWPATLVQPVGSPLSLECTVEGTSNPNLYWYRQAAGRGLQLLFYSVGIGQISSEVPQNLSASRPQDRQFILSSKKLLLSDSGFYLCAWGVLEFGELFFGEGSRLTVL.

This clonotype was recorded at least ten times. The chain combines TRBV28 with TRBJ1-1; D gene ambiguous. Germline V CDR1 and CDR2: MDHEN, SYDVKM. CDR3 size: 13 residues. The germline V and J ends were trimmed by 7 bases and 0 bases, with 9 bases remaining between them. The CDR3 spells CASILGMNTEAFF. The CDR3, as DNA: TGTGCCAGCATTCTCGGGATGAACACTGAAGCTTTCTTT.